Given below is one T cell receptor beta chain in context. What it recognizes is unknown. The CDR3 end shows no conserved phenylalanine or tryptophan, and so a read error is likely. The length of the CDR3 is 15 residues. Looked up from germline, CDR1 is SGHDN and CDR2 is FVKESK. The ends were cut back, 1 base at V and 5 bases at J, with 11 bases in the middle. Profiling relied on immunoSEQ multiplex PCR, and the TCRdb table lists in-frame clones only, not all of them. Of around 62,000 clones in the sample, approximately 90% are singletons; the top ten hold more than 1.5%. Time point: week 11, during vaccination. It was 300 ug of mutant IDH1 20-mer peptide that made up each vaccine dose, given with topical imiquimod. The donors' diagnosis was new WHO grade 3 or 4 astrocytoma that was IDH1-mutant and ATRX-lost. This sample stems from a study of a mutant IDH1 vaccine in newly diagnosed glioma. Across the study: Of treated patients, around 60% were men and roughly 40% women, averaging around 39 years. Previous care, which was radiotherapy, temozolomide, or both, most often involved both.

The clonotype was recovered from a man aged 40-49 years with glioma. The source was PBMCs, collected from a glioma patient whose treatment included an IDH1 peptide vaccine. The chain uses TRBV14 and TRBJ2-2; tentative D call: TRBD2 (6 bases). CDR3 sequence (DNA): TGTGCCAGCAGCCAAGGTCTAGCGAGGACCGGGGAGCTGTTTGTT. This sequence encodes CASSQGLARTGELFV.